The 13 T cell receptor beta chains presented below share a single source sample, sequenced in a study of metastatic and nonmetastatic thyroid tumors. Patients had received no treatment of any kind before thyroid surgery. TCRdb reprocessed the PCR reads via MiXCR. The sample yields tens of thousands of clones, 20% to 25% seen once. The sample comprised blood. Receptor source: a male donor with papillary thyroid cancer or a benign thyroid nodule (not recorded which). Some clones in this sample may be carry-over from other donors' samples.

This clone was seen at least ten times. The genes are TRBV5-5 and TRBJ2-1; TRBD1 is a possible D gene (6 bases). CDR1 SGHKS and CDR2 YYEKEE come from the germline V gene (reference sequence). This CDR3 region has 16 residues. Trimming removed 0 bases from V and 0 bases from J, with 10 bases in between. In DNA form, the CDR3 reads TGTGCCAGCAGCTTGGGGTGGACAGTCTCCTACAATGAGCAGTTCTTC. This codes for CASSLGWTVSYNEQFF.

This clone was found a few times. V usage is TRBV6-2 or TRBV6-3 and J usage is TRBJ1-2; D unresolved. The V gene's germline CDR1 is MNHEY and CDR2 SVGEGT. The V end was cut by 1 base, the J end by 1 base, with 1 base between. The CDR3 totals 12 residues. The CDR3: CASSYYNYGYTF. As DNA, the CDR3 is TGTGCCAGCAGTTACTATAACTATGGCTACACCTTC.

On this clone: The junction and the germline gene differ at one end; a read error may be behind it. This sample includes further DNA sequences coding for the same CDR3. The chain is built from TRBV28 and TRBJ1-1; no firm D call. Germline CDR1 and CDR2: MDHEN and SYDVKM. CDR3 length equals 16 residues. DNA of the CDR3: TGTGCCAGCATTCCCCGGGGAGTTGGCTTGAACACTGAAGCTTTCTTC. Protein sequence: CASIPRGVGLNTEAFF. Drawing the rest from reference TRBV28 and TRBJ1-1, the complete variable domain is DVKVTQSSRYLVKRTGEKVFLECVQDMDHENMFWYRQDPGLGLRLIYFSYDVKMKEKGDIPEGYSVSREKKERFSLILESASTNQTSMYLCASIPRGVGLNTEAFFGQGTRLTVV.

This clone came up many times. One end of the junction is discordant with germline, which a read error may explain. The V call is TRBV24-1, the J call TRBJ1-6; D is unclear. CDR1 and CDR2 from the germline V gene are KGHDR and SFDVKD. CDR3 length equals 16 residues. The CDR3 DNA sequence: TGTGCCACCCGTGAAGGCAGTCTGGGTTATAATTCACCCCTCCACTTT. Translation gives CATREGSLGYNSPLHF.

This clone appeared many times. The chain carries TRBV6-4 and TRBJ2-5, with D possibly matching TRBD2 (5 bases). V was clipped by 5 bases and J by 2 bases, with 9 bases between them. The CDR3 has 13 amino acids. CDR1 MRHNA and CDR2 SNTAGT come from the germline V gene. The CDR3 region has the DNA TGTGCCAGCAGTAACGGGGATCAAGAGACCCAGTACTTC. This translates into CASSNGDQETQYF.

This clone was detected many times. This chain connects TRBV6-1 to TRBJ2-3; 10 bases are shared with TRBD2. CDR3 length: 18 residues. Germline trimming cut 3 bases from V and 1 base from J; bases unmatched to any gene: 10. Germline CDR1 MNHNS, CDR2 SASEGT. CDR3 amino acids: CASSDAFGAGGGTDTQYF. Here the CDR3 DNA reads TGTGCCAGCAGTGATGCGTTTGGAGCGGGGGGGGGCACAGATACGCAGTATTTT.

This clone appeared a single time. The rearrangement uses TRBV9 and TRBJ2-7; D may be TRBD2 (6 bases). Trimming took off 4 bases at V and 5 bases at J, with 16 bases between the two ends. The CDR3 runs 14 residues. Germline V gene data show CDR1 as SGDLS and CDR2 as YYNGEE. The CDR3 is CASSSEAGGNEQYF. DNA for the CDR3: TGTGCCAGCAGCTCAGAAGCGGGCGGGAACGAGCAGTACTTC. Complete variable domain (other parts from reference TRBV9 and TRBJ2-7): DSGVTQTPKHLITATGQRVTLRCSPRSGDLSVYWYQQSLDQGLQFLIQYYNGEERAKGNILERFSAQQFPDLHSELNLSSLELGDSALYFCASSSEAGGNEQYFGPGTRLTVT.

This clone showed up just a few times. This may come from a read error, since a much larger clone is one base off. The gene calls are TRBV7-3 and TRBJ1-1; D unresolved. Between the trimmed V and J ends, which lost 2 bases and 0 bases, there was a span of 7 bases. The CDR3 length is 14 residues. Germline CDR1 SGHTA, CDR2 FQGTGA. This chain's CDR3 is CASSLSILNTEAFF. The CDR3 DNA reads TGTGCCAGCAGCTTATCCATCCTGAACACTGAAGCTTTCTTT.

This clone was recorded many times. The genes are TRBV12-3 or TRBV12-4 and TRBJ1-3, with 9 positions matching TRBD1. With V trimmed by 8 bases and J by 2 bases, 10 bases remained unmatched. The CDR3 is made up of 16 amino acids. CDR3 amino acids: CASSPSRDRAGNTIYF. The DNA of the CDR3 is TGTGCCAGCTCGCCCTCCCGGGACAGGGCTGGAAACACCATATATTTT.

This clone was counted between two and nine times. This may be a read error: a much more frequent sequence differs by one nucleotide. The rearrangement joins TRBV18 to TRBJ1-3; D call uncertain. The germline V gene encodes CDR1 KGHSH and CDR2 LQKENI. This CDR3 comprises 15 residues. As DNA, the CDR3 is TGTGCCAGCTCACCTGGGAGGCAGTCTGGAAACACCATGTATTTT. This gives the protein CASSPGRQSGNTMYF.

This clone showed up many times. The identical CDR3 is also encoded by other nucleotide sequences in the sample. The chain uses TRBV29-1 and TRBJ2-2; TRBD1 matches 9 bases. V trimming: 1 base; J trimming: 4 bases; junction bases outside the gene matches: 7. The germline CDR1 and CDR2 sequences are SQVTM and ANQGSEA. The CDR3 spans 16 residues. In nucleotides, the CDR3 is TGCAGCGTTGAAGCCGGGACAGGGAGGATCACCGGGGAGCTGTTTTTT. Translation: CSVEAGTGRITGELFF.

This clone appeared a single time. The V call is TRBV7-2, the J call TRBJ1-3; D not certain. This CDR3 is built from 15 residues. Germline loops: CDR1 SGHTA, CDR2 FQGNSA. Trimming took 1 base from V and 6 from J, leaving 13 bases between them. The chain's CDR3 is CASSLDLGPVNTIYF. The DNA for the CDR3 is TGTGCCAGCAGCTTAGACCTTGGCCCGGTAAACACCATATATTTT.

This clone was found many times. The J gene is TRBJ2-7, the V gene TRBV9; D may correspond to TRBD1 or TRBD2 (5 bases each). Germline-derived CDR1 and CDR2 are SGDLS and YYNGEE. V lost 6 bases to trimming and J lost 3 bases, with 19 bases between them. The CDR3 is 15 amino acids. CDR3 protein: CASTLVRDGYYEQYF. Written as DNA, the CDR3 is TGTGCCAGCACCTTAGTCCGGGACGGTTACTACGAGCAGTACTTC.